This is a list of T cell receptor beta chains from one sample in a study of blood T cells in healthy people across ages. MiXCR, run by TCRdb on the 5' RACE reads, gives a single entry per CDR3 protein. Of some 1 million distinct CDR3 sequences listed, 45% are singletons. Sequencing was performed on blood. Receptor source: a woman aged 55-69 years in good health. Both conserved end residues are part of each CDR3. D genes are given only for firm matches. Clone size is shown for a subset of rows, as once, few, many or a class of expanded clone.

CDR3aa: CASSGLTGGKTGELFF
CDR3nt: TGTGCCAGCAGCGGGCTGACAGGGGGAAAAACCGGGGAGCTGTTTTTT
j_gene: TRBJ2-2
d_gene: TRBD1
v_gene: TRBV9
abundance: once

CDR3aa: CASSLTETTTSSGANVLTF
CDR3nt: TGCGCCAGCAGCTTGACCGAAACGACAACAAGCTCTGGGGCCAACGTCCTGACTTTC
j_gene: TRBJ2-6
d_gene: .
v_gene: TRBV5-1
abundance: .

CDR3aa: CASSSEVDSYNEQFF
CDR3nt: TGCGCCAGCAGCTCCGAGGTAGACTCCTACAATGAGCAGTTCTTC
j_gene: TRBJ2-1
d_gene: .
v_gene: TRBV5-1
abundance: .

CDR3aa: CSVVSGTGGGNEQYF
CDR3nt: TGCAGCGTTGTGTCCGGGACAGGGGGTGGGAACGAGCAGTACTTC
j_gene: TRBJ2-7
d_gene: TRBD1
v_gene: TRBV29-1
abundance: many

CDR3aa: CSARTLAGVWDEQFF
CDR3nt: TGCAGTGCTAGGACACTAGCGGGAGTTTGGGATGAGCAGTTCTTC
j_gene: TRBJ2-1
d_gene: TRBD2
v_gene: TRBV20-1
abundance: .

CDR3aa: CATSRFGAGTDTQYF
CDR3nt: TGTGCCACCAGCAGATTCGGGGCAGGGACCGATACGCAGTATTTT
j_gene: TRBJ2-3
d_gene: .
v_gene: TRBV15
abundance: .

CDR3aa: CSAISGTGSMGYTF
CDR3nt: TGCAGTGCTATATCCGGGACAGGGTCGATGGGCTACACCTTC
j_gene: TRBJ1-2
d_gene: TRBD1
v_gene: TRBV20-1
abundance: .

CDR3aa: CASSSARPNTDTQYF
CDR3nt: TGCGCCAGCAGCTCCGCAAGACCAAACACAGATACGCAGTATTTT
j_gene: TRBJ2-3
d_gene: .
v_gene: TRBV5-1
abundance: few

CDR3aa: CASSTGTVDTDTQYF
CDR3nt: TGTGCCAGCAGTACTGGGACGGTGGACACAGATACGCAGTATTTT
j_gene: TRBJ2-3
d_gene: .
v_gene: TRBV27
abundance: few

CDR3aa: CASGTGGLGEQFF
CDR3nt: TGCGCCAGCGGGACAGGGGGCTTAGGTGAGCAGTTCTTC
j_gene: TRBJ2-1
d_gene: TRBD1
v_gene: TRBV5-1
abundance: .

CDR3aa: CASSLEGRLTYEQYF
CDR3nt: TGTGCCAGCAGCTTAGAAGGACGGCTGACCTACGAGCAGTACTTC
j_gene: TRBJ2-7
d_gene: .
v_gene: TRBV7-2
abundance: .

CDR3aa: CASTPDGQGVGTGRNTQYF
CDR3nt: TGTGCCAGCACCCCTGACGGACAGGGGGTTGGGACTGGGCGTAATACGCAGTATTTT
j_gene: TRBJ2-3
d_gene: TRBD1
v_gene: TRBV6-1
abundance: .

CDR3aa: CASSSPGQMSYNEQFF
CDR3nt: TGTGCCAGCAGCTCCCCGGGACAGATGTCCTACAATGAGCAGTTCTTC
j_gene: TRBJ2-1
d_gene: TRBD1
v_gene: TRBV13
abundance: few

CDR3aa: CASSHTQGGAGELFF
CDR3nt: TGCGCCAGCAGCCATACCCAGGGGGGCGCCGGGGAGCTGTTTTTT
j_gene: TRBJ2-2
d_gene: .
v_gene: TRBV4-1
abundance: .

CDR3aa: CASSLGLPPYEQYF
CDR3nt: TGTGCCAGCAGCTTAGGGCTACCTCCCTACGAGCAGTACTTC
j_gene: TRBJ2-7
d_gene: .
v_gene: TRBV7-9
abundance: .

CDR3aa: CATSETGVIYNEQFF
CDR3nt: TGTGCCACCAGTGAAACGGGGGTGATCTACAATGAGCAGTTCTTC
j_gene: TRBJ2-1
d_gene: .
v_gene: TRBV24-1
abundance: .

CDR3aa: CASSSQGRTDGYTF
CDR3nt: TGTGCCAGCAGCTCACAAGGCCGCACTGATGGCTACACCTTC
j_gene: TRBJ1-2
d_gene: .
v_gene: TRBV11-2
abundance: .

CDR3aa: CASSLTDRGNGYTF
CDR3nt: TGTGCCAGCAGCCTCACAGACAGGGGTAATGGCTACACCTTC
j_gene: TRBJ1-2
d_gene: TRBD1
v_gene: TRBV3-1
abundance: few

CDR3aa: CASSQEPYRGGGYTF
CDR3nt: TGCGCCAGCAGCCAAGAACCCTACAGGGGGGGAGGCTACACCTTC
j_gene: TRBJ1-2
d_gene: TRBD1
v_gene: TRBV4-1
abundance: few

CDR3aa: CSASGTGSVTDTQYF
CDR3nt: TGCAGTGCTTCCGGGACAGGGTCGGTGACAGATACGCAGTATTTT
j_gene: TRBJ2-3
d_gene: TRBD1
v_gene: TRBV20-1
abundance: few

CDR3aa: CASSYSRGLVTDTQYF
CDR3nt: TGTGCCAGCAGTTACTCGAGGGGACTAGTCACAGATACGCAGTATTTT
j_gene: TRBJ2-3
d_gene: TRBD2
v_gene: TRBV6-5
abundance: few

CDR3aa: CASSERTRSYGYTF
CDR3nt: TGTGCCAGCAGTGAACGCACACGGAGCTATGGCTACACCTTC
j_gene: TRBJ1-2
d_gene: .
v_gene: TRBV2
abundance: .

CDR3aa: CASSTAVGYYGYTF
CDR3nt: TGTGCCAGTTCTACGGCGGTCGGGTACTATGGCTACACCTTC
j_gene: TRBJ1-2
d_gene: .
v_gene: TRBV7-8
abundance: few

CDR3aa: CASSFRTSVGVETQYF
CDR3nt: TGTGCCAGCAGCTTCCGGACTAGCGTGGGCGTAGAGACCCAGTACTTC
j_gene: TRBJ2-5
d_gene: TRBD2
v_gene: TRBV7-9
abundance: .

CDR3aa: CASSRYRDRDQPQHF
CDR3nt: TGTGCCAGCAGCAGATACCGGGACAGGGATCAGCCCCAGCATTTT
j_gene: TRBJ1-5
d_gene: TRBD1
v_gene: TRBV5-6
abundance: .

CDR3aa: CASSLGRTGGSTDTQYF
CDR3nt: TGTGCCAGCAGCTTAGGCCGGACAGGCGGAAGCACAGATACGCAGTATTTT
j_gene: TRBJ2-3
d_gene: TRBD1
v_gene: TRBV7-9
abundance: .

CDR3aa: CASSLGSEVFYGYTF
CDR3nt: TGTGCCAGCAGCTTGGGCTCAGAAGTATTCTATGGCTACACCTTC
j_gene: TRBJ1-2
d_gene: .
v_gene: TRBV5-4
abundance: .

CDR3aa: CASSLAPSWEQYF
CDR3nt: TGTGCCAGCAGTTTAGCCCCCAGTTGGGAGCAGTACTTC
j_gene: TRBJ2-7
d_gene: .
v_gene: TRBV12-3/TRBV12-4
abundance: few

CDR3aa: CASSHGTLNIQYF
CDR3nt: TGCGCCAGCAGCCACGGGACACTCAACATTCAGTACTTC
j_gene: TRBJ2-4
d_gene: .
v_gene: TRBV4-1
abundance: .

CDR3aa: CASSQGAARHEQYF
CDR3nt: TGTGCCAGCAGCCAAGGAGCGGCGCGTCACGAGCAGTACTTC
j_gene: TRBJ2-7
d_gene: .
v_gene: TRBV3-1
abundance: few